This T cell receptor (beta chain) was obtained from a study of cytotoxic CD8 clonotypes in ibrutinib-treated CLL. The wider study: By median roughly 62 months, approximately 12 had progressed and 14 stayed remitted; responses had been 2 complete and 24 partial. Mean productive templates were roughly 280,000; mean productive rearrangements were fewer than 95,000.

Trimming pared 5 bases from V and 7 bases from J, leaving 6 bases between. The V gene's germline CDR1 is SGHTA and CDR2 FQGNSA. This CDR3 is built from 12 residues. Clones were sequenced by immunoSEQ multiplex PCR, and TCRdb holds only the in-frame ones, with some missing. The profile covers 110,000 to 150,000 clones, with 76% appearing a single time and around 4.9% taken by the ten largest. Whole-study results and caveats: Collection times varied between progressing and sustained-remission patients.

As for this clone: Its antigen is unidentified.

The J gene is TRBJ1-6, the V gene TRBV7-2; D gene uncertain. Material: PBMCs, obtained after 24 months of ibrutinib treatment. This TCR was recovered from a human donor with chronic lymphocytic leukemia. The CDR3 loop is CASSGRNSPLHF. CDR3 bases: TGTGCCAGCAGCGGGAGAAATTCACCCCTCCACTTT. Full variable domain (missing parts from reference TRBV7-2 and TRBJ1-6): GAGVSQSPSNKVTEKGKDVELRCDPISGHTALYWYRQSLGQGLEFLIYFQGNSAPDKSGLPSDRFSAERTGGSVSTLTIQRTQQEDSAVYLCASSGRNSPLHFGNGTRLTVT.